This T cell receptor (beta chain) derives from a study of T-cell memory formation after mild COVID-19. This clonotype was counted at least ten times. Sequence at one end of the junction differs from germline and may be a read error. Germline V CDR1 and CDR2: SGHRS, YFSETQ. The CDR3 extends over 14 amino acids. TCRdb reprocessed the 5' RACE reads with MiXCR, giving one entry per CDR3 protein. The sample comprises some 350,000 distinct CDR3 sequences, 15% of which are singletons, and about 20% rests with the top ten. The V call is TRBV5-1, the J call TRBJ2-1; the D call may be TRBD1 or TRBD2 (6 bases each). The sample comprised PBMCs or a T cell subset sorted from them (not recorded which). The clonotype comes from a young man who had mild COVID-19 (a few samples of this study predate the infection). Cell type and time point are not known. Here the CDR3 DNA reads TGTGCCAGCAGCTTAGGGGGGCCCTACAATGAGCAGTTCTTC. Translating it yields CASSLGGPYNEQFF. The full variable domain, with the rest looked up from reference TRBV5-1 and TRBJ2-1, is KAGVTQTPRYLIKTRGQQVTLSCSPISGHRSVSWYQQTPGQGLQFLFEYFSETQRNKGNFPGRFSGRQFSNSRSEMNVSTLELGDSALYLCASSLGGPYNEQFFGPGTRLTVL.